Listed below are T cell receptor beta chains from one sample, sequenced in a study of brain T cells in children with intractable seizures. Data came from immunoSEQ multiplex PCR; TCRdb stores just in-frame clones and leaves some out. This table holds about 64,000 clones, roughly 95% found once. The sequencing used peripheral blood, collected at surgery. Source of these receptors: a boy in the first two years of life with focal cortical dysplasia and intractable seizures. The CDR3 runs from the conserved cysteine through the conserved F or W. The D gene is left open where the match is weak. A row's size may be missing; if present it is once, few, many or a size class.

d_gene: TRBD1
abundance: -
j_gene: TRBJ1-6
v_gene: TRBV6-6
CDR3nt: TGTGCCAGCAGTTACGCGACAGGGTATTCACCCCTCCACTTT
CDR3aa: CASSYATGYSPLHF

d_gene: TRBD2
abundance: -
j_gene: TRBJ2-5
v_gene: TRBV10-1
CDR3nt: TGCGCCAGCAGTGTAATAGCGGGTCCACAAGAGACCCAGTACTTC
CDR3aa: CASSVIAGPQETQYF

d_gene: -
abundance: few
j_gene: TRBJ1-2
v_gene: TRBV2
CDR3nt: TGTGCCAGCAGCCCGGGACGGACGCGTTATGGCTACACCTTC
CDR3aa: CASSPGRTRYGYTF

d_gene: -
abundance: -
j_gene: TRBJ2-1
v_gene: TRBV7-2
CDR3nt: TGTGCCAGCAGCTTAGGTATTTACAATGAGCAGTTCTTC
CDR3aa: CASSLGIYNEQFF

d_gene: TRBD2
abundance: once
j_gene: TRBJ2-5
v_gene: TRBV7-2
CDR3nt: TGTGCCAGCAGCTTAGCGGCGGGAGGACGAGGAGAGACCCAGTACTTC
CDR3aa: CASSLAAGGRGETQYF

d_gene: TRBD1
abundance: -
j_gene: TRBJ1-5
v_gene: TRBV19
CDR3nt: TGTGCCAGTAGTACCACAGGGACAGGGAGTAAACAGCCCCAGCATTTT
CDR3aa: CASSTTGTGSKQPQHF

d_gene: -
abundance: -
j_gene: TRBJ1-1
v_gene: TRBV4-1
CDR3nt: TGCGCCAGCAGCCCAGGGGCCCGGGCGGTGAACACTGAAGCTTTCTTT
CDR3aa: CASSPGARAVNTEAFF

d_gene: TRBD1
abundance: -
j_gene: TRBJ1-2
v_gene: TRBV11-2
CDR3nt: TGTGCCAGCAGTAAGCAAGATCAGGGGGGCTCGGTAGGCTACACCTTC
CDR3aa: CASSKQDQGGSVGYTF

d_gene: -
abundance: -
j_gene: TRBJ2-5
v_gene: TRBV3-1/TRBV3-2
CDR3nt: TGTGCCAGCAGCCAAGGCGCGTCCGGGACCCAGTACTTC
CDR3aa: CASSQGASGTQYF

d_gene: TRBD1
abundance: -
j_gene: TRBJ2-5
v_gene: TRBV2
CDR3nt: TGTGCCAGCAGTCCGGACAGGGGGCGCCGGGAGACCCAGTACTTC
CDR3aa: CASSPDRGRRETQYF

d_gene: -
abundance: -
j_gene: TRBJ1-2
v_gene: TRBV4-2
CDR3nt: TGTGCCAGCAGCCAAGTAGGGTGGGCGAAAAATGGCTACACCTTC
CDR3aa: CASSQVGWAKNGYTF

d_gene: -
abundance: once
j_gene: TRBJ2-7
v_gene: TRBV5-4
CDR3nt: TGTGCCAGCAGCTTGGGCAGGTACTCCTACGAGCAGTACTTC
CDR3aa: CASSLGRYSYEQYF

d_gene: -
abundance: -
j_gene: TRBJ1-1
v_gene: TRBV7-9
CDR3nt: TGTGCCAGCAGCTTATCCGCACGTATCGACACTGAAGCTTTCTTT
CDR3aa: CASSLSARIDTEAFF

d_gene: -
abundance: -
j_gene: TRBJ1-6
v_gene: TRBV3-1/TRBV3-2
CDR3nt: TGTGCCAGCAGCCAAGATATACGTTCACCCCTCCACTTT
CDR3aa: CASSQDIRSPLHF

d_gene: TRBD1
abundance: -
j_gene: TRBJ1-1
v_gene: TRBV7-9
CDR3nt: TGTGCCAGCATCCTTGACAGGGTCGGTAACACTGAAGCTTTCTTT
CDR3aa: CASILDRVGNTEAFF

d_gene: -
abundance: few
j_gene: TRBJ1-5
v_gene: TRBV2
CDR3nt: TGTGCCAGCAGTGGAAACCGGCAGGGTCAGCCCCAGCATTTT
CDR3aa: CASSGNRQGQPQHF

d_gene: -
abundance: -
j_gene: TRBJ2-3
v_gene: TRBV5-4
CDR3nt: TGTGCCAGCAGCCCTAGGCTAGCGAGCACAGATACGCAGTATTTT
CDR3aa: CASSPRLASTDTQYF

d_gene: -
abundance: -
j_gene: TRBJ2-7
v_gene: TRBV5-6
CDR3nt: TGTGCCAGCAGCATCCCCGGGACGGCCACCTACGAGCAGTACTTC
CDR3aa: CASSIPGTATYEQYF

d_gene: -
abundance: -
j_gene: TRBJ1-1
v_gene: TRBV15
CDR3nt: TGTGCCACCAGCAACCCAGGAAGCAGGTTGAACACTGAAGCTTTCTTT
CDR3aa: CATSNPGSRLNTEAFF

d_gene: TRBD1
abundance: -
j_gene: TRBJ1-4
v_gene: TRBV4-1
CDR3nt: TGCGCCAGCAGCCAAGCCATCCCGGGACAGAAGAATGAAAAACTGTTTTTT
CDR3aa: CASSQAIPGQKNEKLFF

d_gene: -
abundance: -
j_gene: TRBJ1-3
v_gene: TRBV5-4
CDR3nt: TGTGCCAGTAGCCCCGGGACGGTCGCTGGAAACACCATATATTTT
CDR3aa: CASSPGTVAGNTIYF

d_gene: -
abundance: -
j_gene: TRBJ1-2
v_gene: TRBV7-2
CDR3nt: TGTGCCAGCAGCCACCTGCGGACAGCTCCCAACTATGGCTACACCTTC
CDR3aa: CASSHLRTAPNYGYTF

d_gene: -
abundance: -
j_gene: TRBJ2-7
v_gene: TRBV5-1
CDR3nt: TGCGCCAGCAGCTTCGAATTCGGCTACGAGCAGTACTTC
CDR3aa: CASSFEFGYEQYF

d_gene: TRBD2
abundance: -
j_gene: TRBJ2-3
v_gene: TRBV6-2/TRBV6-3
CDR3nt: TGTGCCAGCAGTTTTCTAGCGGGGCCGCAAGTCACAGATACGCAGTATTTT
CDR3aa: CASSFLAGPQVTDTQYF

d_gene: -
abundance: -
j_gene: TRBJ2-1
v_gene: TRBV10-3
CDR3nt: TGTGCCATCAAAACCTTTGAGGGCGCAGGGGACAATGAGCAGTTCTTC
CDR3aa: CAIKTFEGAGDNEQFF

d_gene: -
abundance: -
j_gene: TRBJ1-1
v_gene: TRBV13
CDR3nt: TGTGCCAGCAGCTTAGAGAGGGAGAACACTGAAGCTTTCTTT
CDR3aa: CASSLERENTEAFF

d_gene: -
abundance: once
j_gene: TRBJ2-2
v_gene: TRBV6-4
CDR3nt: TGTGCCAGCAGTGAGGGAAACACCGGGGAGCTGTTTTTT
CDR3aa: CASSEGNTGELFF

d_gene: -
abundance: -
j_gene: TRBJ1-4
v_gene: TRBV5-4
CDR3nt: TGTGCCAGCAGCTTGGCGACAGAGGGGAATGAAAAACTGTTTTTT
CDR3aa: CASSLATEGNEKLFF

d_gene: -
abundance: -
j_gene: TRBJ1-1
v_gene: TRBV29-1
CDR3nt: TGCAGCTACAAATACGACACTGAAGCTTTCTTT
CDR3aa: CSYKYDTEAFF

d_gene: -
abundance: -
j_gene: TRBJ2-2
v_gene: TRBV10-1
CDR3nt: TGCGCCAGCCAGGGAATCCGGATCACCGGGGAGCTGTTTTTT
CDR3aa: CASQGIRITGELFF

d_gene: TRBD2
abundance: -
j_gene: TRBJ2-1
v_gene: TRBV24-1
CDR3nt: TGTGCCACCAGTGACGCGTCTAGCGGGGGCTATGAGCAGTTCTTC
CDR3aa: CATSDASSGGYEQFF

d_gene: -
abundance: -
j_gene: TRBJ1-1
v_gene: TRBV6-5
CDR3nt: TGTGCCAGCAGTTACTCCTTTCAGAACACTGAAGCTTTCTTT
CDR3aa: CASSYSFQNTEAFF